This TCR beta chain was found in a study of blood T cell repertoires in COVID-19. For the study at large: Researchers got acute and convalescent COVID-19 samples from the United States, Italy and Spain. PBMCs, B-cell-depleted T cells, or T cells were the source of the cDNA or gDNA that made up the material.

Sequencing used immunoSEQ multiplex PCR; TCRdb keeps in-frame clones, though not all of them. Of about 37,000 clones listed, 70% to 90% are singletons. This clone was observed once. Germline values: CDR1 GTSNPN, CDR2 SVGIG (reference sequence). The CDR3 is 12 residues long. This chain connects TRBV30 to TRBJ2-3; the D is unclear. The TCR sequence derives from a man aged 70 or older with acute or convalescent COVID-19. The sample taken for sequencing was peripheral blood. Here the CDR3 DNA reads TGTGCGGGTGGTAGCTTGGCAGATACGCAGTATTTT. It encodes CAGGSLADTQYF.